The present T cell receptor (beta chain) was sequenced within a study of blood T cells in healthy people across ages (dated by TCRdb to between 2014 and 2017). About the study as a whole: Template switching captured roughly one uniquely barcoded TCR beta cDNA molecule per two T cells in model experiments. Using deep sequencing normalized with unique cDNA molecular identifiers, the study measured how TCR beta repertoire diversity changes with age. Donors were grouped into four age groups: young (average 16 years), middle-aged (39), aged (roughly 62) and long-lived (just over 80). Using the same blood draw, the study looked at two additional independent replicas of 1 million unique cDNA reads for two donors, one aged 18 to 30 and the other aged 80 or older. To avoid experimental bias, donors of different ages were spread randomly across the sequencing lanes. The full study reports these points: Because donor CMV infection status was unknown, age-related changes in expanded clonotypes were potentially confounded. There was a strong correlation between observed TCR beta diversity and the percentage of naive T cells measured by flow cytometry. The long-lived group showed more naive CD4+ T cells, fewer expanded clones and increased TCR diversity than the aged group, suggesting age selection. Observed TCR beta diversity per million T cells fell roughly linearly with age, and a significant reduction was already apparent by age about 38. Total diversity estimates from one million sequenced T cells were considered lower bounds and underestimates. Since profiling was done on bulk unsorted PBMCs, naive and antigen-experienced compartments could not be conclusively compared.

The germline V end is reduced by 0 bases and the J end by 0 bases; junction bases left unmatched: 5. Reading the germline V gene gives CDR1 MNHEY and CDR2 SVGAGI. The CDR3 sequence holds 17 residues, the cysteine and phenylalanine included. The retained sequence is limited to the CDR3, 51 bases, with the frame set at the first base. Library method: 5' RACE. These reads were obtained on an Illumina HiSeq 2500. A second about 7 to 11 cycle PCR used a sample-barcoded 5' primer and a J-beta primer mix. A unique molecular identifier was introduced onto each TCR beta cDNA molecule by a template-switch 5' adaptor carrying 12 random nucleotides. At least 3 million CDR3-containing paired-end reads were obtained from each sample. The Mint cDNA synthesis kit, primed by a TRBC-specific oligonucleotide, was used to synthesize first-strand cDNA from all RNA. Following uracil-DNA glycosylase treatment, all cDNA underwent a first 18-cycle PCR with the universal primers M1SS and BC2_uni_R. In the original analysis: For normalization, 1 million high-quality reads were randomly selected from each sample, with every read carrying a distinct molecular identifier. Instead of being binned into consensus sequences, reads that shared molecular identifiers were thrown out. CDR3 identification, clonotype clustering and error correction used MiTCR with a Q25 quality threshold and the strictest error-elimination algorithm. Lower-bound total TCR beta diversity was estimated with a nonparametric unseen species model using Euler transformation. Through fastp at Q25 and MiXCR, TCRdb rebuilt clones from the public reads, retaining in-frame beta chains. Each entry is one CDR3 protein sequence, shown with its most common DNA and genes. TCRdb, not the original authors, processed these V and J calls. The table for this sample lists approximately 850,000 distinct CDR3 sequences; around 45% of them were counted only once. The top ten hold roughly 19% of the sample.

Donors were a few dozen systemically healthy Caucasian individuals from Russia aged 6 to 90 years. Each donor gave ten milliliters of peripheral blood, drawn into EDTA-treated Vacutainer tubes. Ficoll-Paque density-gradient centrifugation was used to isolate PBMCs, with at least 6 million per sample. Trizol reagent was used to extract total RNA from PBMCs, with at least 5.5 micrograms per sample. For every donor, flow cytometry on a PBMC aliquot measured the percentage of naive CD45RAhigh/CD27high T cells. Notes on this clonotype: The antigen it binds to is not known. No much larger clonotype is one base removed from it; base qualities were not supplied.

Recombination linked TRBV6-5 to TRBJ2-7, with 10 bases matching TRBD2. The material sequenced was blood. The sequence was obtained from a man aged 60-69 years in good health. The DNA sequence follows: TGTGCCAGCAGTTACTCTGGGTGGACTAGCGGCTCCTACGAGCAGTACTTC. Its protein product is CASSYSGWTSGSYEQYF.